Below are 3 T cell receptor beta chains sequenced from a single sample in a study of early T cells in non-severe SARS-CoV-2 infection. Using its own MiXCR run on the 5' RACE reads, TCRdb lists one record per CDR3 protein. Counted here are approximately 30,000 distinct CDR3 sequences, roughly 3.9% occurring once; the ten biggest clones make up more than 6.5%. Sequencing used whole blood. The receptors were gathered from an adult who was a healthcare worker with PCR-confirmed SARS-CoV-2 infection or an uninfected control (not recorded which).

This clonotype was observed at least ten times. The V call is TRBV21-1, the J call TRBJ2-7; TRBD2 is the table's D call, not checked against the DNA. TRBV21-1 is a pseudogene segment. This CDR3 is 15 amino acids long. For the CDR3, the DNA is TGTGCCAGCAGCGGCCGAAAGGAGGTGGCCTACGAGCAGTACTTC. Translated: CASSGRKEVAYEQYF.

This clonotype was detected many times. This chain uses TRBV19 with TRBJ1-4; no clear D gene. V dropped 1 base and J dropped 8 bases, with 11 bases sitting between them. Germline assignment: CDR1 LNHDA and CDR2 SQIVND (reference sequence). This CDR3 is built from 14 residues. For the CDR3, the DNA is TGTGCCAGTAGTATAGCTCATGGCGGCGAAAAACTGTTTTTT. Its protein is CASSIAHGGEKLFF.

This clonotype came up many times. The chain recombines TRBV18 with TRBJ2-7, with 8 bases fitting TRBD1. The length of the CDR3 is 14 residues. CDR1 and CDR2 (germline): KGHSH, LQKENI. The V segment lost 5 bases and the J segment 3 bases; nucleotides outside the gene matches: 6. CDR3 amino acids: CASSSGGQGYEQYF. CDR3 nucleotides: TGTGCCAGCTCAAGTGGAGGACAGGGCTACGAGCAGTACTTC.